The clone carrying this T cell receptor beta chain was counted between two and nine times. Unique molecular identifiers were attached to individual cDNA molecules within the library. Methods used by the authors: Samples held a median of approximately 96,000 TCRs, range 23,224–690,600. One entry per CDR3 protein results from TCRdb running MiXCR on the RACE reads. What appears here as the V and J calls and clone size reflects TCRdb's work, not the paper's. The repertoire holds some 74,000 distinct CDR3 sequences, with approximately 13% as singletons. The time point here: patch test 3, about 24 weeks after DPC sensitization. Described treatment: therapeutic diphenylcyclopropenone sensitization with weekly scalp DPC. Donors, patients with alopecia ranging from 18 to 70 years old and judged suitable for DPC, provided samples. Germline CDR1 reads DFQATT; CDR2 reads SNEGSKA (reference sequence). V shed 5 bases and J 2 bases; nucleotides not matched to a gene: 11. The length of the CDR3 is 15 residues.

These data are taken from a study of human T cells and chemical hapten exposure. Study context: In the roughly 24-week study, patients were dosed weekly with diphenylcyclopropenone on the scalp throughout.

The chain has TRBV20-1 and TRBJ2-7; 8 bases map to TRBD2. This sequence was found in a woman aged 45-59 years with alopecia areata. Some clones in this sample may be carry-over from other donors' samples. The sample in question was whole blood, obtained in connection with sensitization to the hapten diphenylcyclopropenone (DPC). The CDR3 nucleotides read TGCAGTGCTCCGGGACTAGTCCCCAACCCCTACGAGCAGTACTTC. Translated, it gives CSAPGLVPNPYEQYF.